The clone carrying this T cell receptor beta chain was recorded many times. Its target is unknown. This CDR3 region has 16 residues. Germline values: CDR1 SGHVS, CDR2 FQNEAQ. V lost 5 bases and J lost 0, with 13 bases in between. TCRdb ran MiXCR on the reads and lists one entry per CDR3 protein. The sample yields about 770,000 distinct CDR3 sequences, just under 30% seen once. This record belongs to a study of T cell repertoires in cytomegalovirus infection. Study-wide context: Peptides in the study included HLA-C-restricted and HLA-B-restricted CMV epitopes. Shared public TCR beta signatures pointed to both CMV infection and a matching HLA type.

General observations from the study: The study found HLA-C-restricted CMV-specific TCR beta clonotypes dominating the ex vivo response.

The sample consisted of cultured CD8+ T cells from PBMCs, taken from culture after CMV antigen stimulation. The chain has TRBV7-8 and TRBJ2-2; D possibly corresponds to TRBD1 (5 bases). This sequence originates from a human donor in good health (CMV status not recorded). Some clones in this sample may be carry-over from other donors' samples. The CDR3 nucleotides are TGTGCCAGCAGCACAGGACATCTCGCGAACACCGGGGAGCTGTTTTTT. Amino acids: CASSTGHLANTGELFF.